One and the same sample provided the 12 T cell receptor beta chains below, sequenced in a study of blood T cell repertoires in COVID-19. Clones were sequenced by immunoSEQ multiplex PCR, and TCRdb holds only the in-frame ones, with some missing. The sample holds hundreds of thousands of clones, around 90% seen once. Sequences were obtained from peripheral blood. The source is a man between 60 and 75 years old with COVID-19, enrolled during active disease.

V usage is TRBV6-5 and J usage is TRBJ1-5; D remains unclear. V lost 5 bases and J 7 bases, leaving 9 bases between the germline ends. CDR1 is MNHEY, CDR2 SVGAGI, per germline. The CDR3 loop spans 12 amino acids. CDR3 residues: CASSTSKQPQHF. DNA for the CDR3: TGTGCCAGCAGTACCAGTAAGCAGCCCCAGCATTTT.

V and J are TRBV5-1 and TRBJ1-1; D is ambiguous. Germline V CDR1 and CDR2: SGHRS, YFSETQ. The CDR3 is 18 residues long. V lost 0 bases, J lost 1 base, and 19 bases lay in between. CDR3 nucleotide sequence: TGCGCCAGCAGCTTGGAGATTAGTACGAGACTAAAGAACACTGAAGCTTTCTTT. Translating it yields CASSLEISTRLKNTEAFF.

V usage is TRBV7-8 and J usage is TRBJ1-2, with TRBD1 as a possible D gene (6 bases). The CDR3 spans 14 residues. Deletions cut 2 bases from V and 8 bases from J, with 15 bases between. CDR1 SGHVS and CDR2 FQNEAQ come from the germline V gene. The CDR3 sequence is CASSLSGDRLGYTF. CDR3 bases: TGTGCCAGCAGCTTATCGGGTGACAGGCTCGGCTACACCTTC.

The rearrangement uses TRBV27 and TRBJ2-6, with D perhaps matching TRBD2 (6 bases). The CDR3 runs 17 residues. V lost 4 bases and J 2 bases, leaving 15 bases between the germline ends. Germline V gene sequence: CDR1 MNHEY, CDR2 SMNVEV (reference sequence). The CDR3 region is CASSSLEGRAGANVLTF. The CDR3 nucleotides are TGTGCCAGCAGTTCACTGGAGGGCAGGGCTGGGGCCAACGTCCTGACTTTC.

V and J are TRBV2 and TRBJ1-3; tentatively, D is TRBD1 (5 bases). The CDR3 has 16 residues. The germline V gene has CDR1 SNHLY and CDR2 FYNNEI. Trimming cost V 5 bases and J 0 bases, with 14 bases left between them. The CDR3 sequence is CASSLGGSLSGNTIYF. In DNA, the CDR3 is TGTGCCAGCAGTCTTGGGGGGTCCCTCTCTGGAAACACCATATATTTT.

The count of this clone is one. The genes are TRBV5-1 and TRBJ2-7, with 9 bases aligning to TRBD2. In germline, CDR1 is SGHRS, CDR2 YFSETQ. V gave up 1 base and J gave up 2 bases; unmatched junction bases: 10. The CDR3 sequence is 17 residues long. CDR3 sequence: CASSLSGSLAGPYEQYF. The CDR3, as DNA: TGCGCCAGCAGCTTGTCAGGGTCTCTAGCGGGACCCTACGAGCAGTACTTC.

This clone appeared once. This chain links TRBV29-1 with TRBJ2-7, with D tentatively TRBD2 (5 bases). Trimming removed 4 bases from V and 3 bases from J, with 13 bases in between. The CDR3 has 13 residues. Per the germline V gene, CDR1 is SQVTM and CDR2 is ANQGSEA. The CDR3 here is CSVGRGPNYEQYF. The CDR3 bases are TGCAGCGTTGGTCGGGGTCCGAACTACGAGCAGTACTTC.

The rearrangement joins TRBV24-1 to TRBJ2-1; D unresolved. The CDR3 has 14 amino acids. V lost 7 bases, J lost 4 bases, and 13 bases lay in between. Looked up from germline, CDR1 is KGHDR and CDR2 is SFDVKD. CDR3 sequence: CATSSGTTYNEQFF. In DNA, the CDR3 is TGTGCCACCAGCTCAGGAACGACGTACAATGAGCAGTTCTTC.

J is TRBJ2-6 and V is TRBV9; D is ambiguous. CDR1 is SGDLS, CDR2 YYNGEE, per germline. This CDR3 contains 18 residues. With 3 bases removed from V and 4 bases from J, the gap between germline ends came to 20 bases. The CDR3 region is CASSAGAASFAGANVLTF. The CDR3 DNA follows: TGTGCCAGCAGCGCGGGTGCAGCCTCTTTCGCAGGGGCCAACGTCCTGACTTTC. Together with reference TRBV9 and TRBJ2-6, the CDR3 gives the full variable domain: DSGVTQTPKHLITATGQRVTLRCSPRSGDLSVYWYQQSLDQGLQFLIQYYNGEERAKGNILERFSAQQFPDLHSELNLSSLELGDSALYFCASSAGAASFAGANVLTFGAGSRLTVL.

V and J are TRBV15 and TRBJ2-2; 9 bases map to TRBD1. The CDR3 covers 17 residues. V trimming: 0 bases; J trimming: 2 bases; junction bases outside the gene matches: 4. Germline CDR1 LNHNV, CDR2 YYDKDF (reference sequence). The DNA of the CDR3 is TGTGCCACCAGCAGAGATCGGGGACAGGGAAACACCGGGGAGCTGTTTTTT. As protein: CATSRDRGQGNTGELFF. Supplemented by reference TRBV15 and TRBJ2-2, the full variable domain reads DAMVIQNPRYQVTQFGKPVTLSCSQTLNHNVMYWYQQKSSQAPKLLFHYYDKDFNNEADTPDNFQSRRPNTSFCFLDIRSPGLGDTAMYLCATSRDRGQGNTGELFFGEGSRLTVL.

The chain combines TRBV6-6 with TRBJ2-7; TRBD1 agrees at 11 bases. Germline assignment: CDR1 MNHNY and CDR2 SVGAGI (reference sequence). The CDR3 spans 14 residues. The V and J ends lost 5 bases and 9 bases, in that order; junction bases with no gene match: 9. In DNA, the CDR3 is TGTGCCAGCAGTACTCTGGACAGGGGGCTCGTGCAGTACTTC. Amino acids: CASSTLDRGLVQYF.

This chain links TRBV5-6 with TRBJ1-1, with D uncertain. Deletions cut 0 bases from V and 6 bases from J, with 9 bases between. The V gene's germline CDR1 is SGHDT and CDR2 YYEEEE. This CDR3 has 13 amino acids. CDR3 sequence (DNA): TGTGCCAGCAGCTTGGTCCTGGCCCCTGAAGCTTTCTTT. Residues: CASSLVLAPEAFF.